These T cell receptor beta chains were read from a single sample in a study of early T cells in non-severe SARS-CoV-2 infection. MiXCR, applied by TCRdb to the 5' RACE reads, yields one record per CDR3 protein. The repertoire includes 74,000 or so distinct CDR3 sequences, roughly 13% of them detected once, and about 1.1% sits in the top ten. Input material: whole blood. Receptor source: an adult who was a healthcare worker with PCR-confirmed SARS-CoV-2 infection or an uninfected control (not recorded which). Each CDR3 is given with its conserved first and last residue. D genes are given only for firm matches. The size of a clone is reported for some rows only, either as once, few or many, or as a class for expanded clones.

NA NA TRBJ2-6 TRBV28 TGTGCCAGCAGCGAGAGCGGGTGGAGCTCTGGGGCCAACGTCCTGACTTTC CASSESGWSSGANVLTF
NA NA TRBJ1-2 TRBV5-6 TGTGCCAGCAGCTTCATCGCGGGGAGCTTAGCCCATGGCTACACCTTC CASSFIAGSLAHGYTF
TRBD2 few TRBJ2-7 TRBV9 TGTGCCAGCAGCGTAGTACCTAGCGGGAGTGTCGAGCAGTACTTC CASSVVPSGSVEQYF
NA NA TRBJ1-6 TRBV7-2 TGTGCCAGCAGTTCACAGTATAATTCACCCCTCCACTTT CASSSQYNSPLHF
TRBD1 NA TRBJ1-1 TRBV6-5 TGTGCCAGCAGTTACTCGCGACAGGGCGCCGAAGCTTTCTTT CASSYSRQGAEAFF
NA many TRBJ2-1 TRBV20-1 TGCAGTGCTCCGGGACAGGGCAGCGGGAGGTCCTACAATGAGCAGTTCTTC CSAPGQGSGRSYNEQFF
NA NA TRBJ1-2 TRBV10-3 TGTGCCATCAGTGGCGGACAGTCTGGCTACACCTTC CAISGGQSGYTF
NA NA TRBJ2-4 TRBV2 TGTGCCAGCAGTGACGCAGGGCGCCCTCAAAGAAACATTCAGTACTTC CASSDAGRPQRNIQYF
TRBD2 many TRBJ2-7 TRBV4-3 TGCGCCAGCAGCCAAGGGACTAGCGACTTATACGAGCAGTACTTC CASSQGTSDLYEQYF
TRBD1 NA TRBJ2-2 TRBV7-9 TGTGCCAGCAGCACGGGACAGAAGAACACCGGGGAGCTGTTTTTT CASSTGQKNTGELFF
NA NA TRBJ2-2 TRBV6-1 TGTGCCAGCACTTGGGAAACAGTAAACACCGGGGAGCTGTTTTTT CASTWETVNTGELFF
NA NA TRBJ2-1 TRBV3-1 TGTGCCAGCAGCCCTCTCCCGTGGAGCTCCTACAATGAGCAGTTCTTC CASSPLPWSSYNEQFF
TRBD1 NA TRBJ2-7 TRBV6-5 TGTGCCAGCACCGACCCGGGACAGCGCTACGAGCAGTACTTC CASTDPGQRYEQYF
NA NA TRBJ2-7 TRBV2 TGTGCCAGCAGGCCCCCGGGCTACGAGCAGTACTTC CASRPPGYEQYF
NA many TRBJ2-2 TRBV12-5 TGTGCTAGTGGTTTGGTCCCATTCCCCGGGGAGCTGTTTTTT CASGLVPFPGELFF
TRBD2 many TRBJ2-1 TRBV15 TGTGCCACCAGCAGAGATTGGGGGGAGGGCAGGCAGTTCTTC CATSRDWGEGRQFF
NA NA TRBJ2-5 TRBV4-1 TGCGCCAGCAGCCAAGCAGAGACCCAGTACTTC CASSQAETQYF
NA NA TRBJ2-1 TRBV7-9 TGTGCCAGCAGCCTGAAGACTGGCTGGGAGCAGTTCTTC CASSLKTGWEQFF
NA few TRBJ1-1 TRBV7-9 TGTGCCGGAAGAGATGCTTTCTTT CAGRDAFF
TRBD1 few TRBJ2-5 TRBV24-1 TGTGCCACCAGTGCATTGACAGGGGGTTGGGAGACCCAGTACTTC CATSALTGGWETQYF
TRBD2 many TRBJ2-2 TRBV5-1 TGCGCCAGCAGCTTGCGGGGCTCCGGGGGGAAATCGCCCGGGGAGCTGTTTTTT CASSLRGSGGKSPGELFF
TRBD2 NA TRBJ2-2 TRBV28 TGTGCCAGCAGCCATAAGCCCCAGGCGGGGGGGCCGATTTTCAAGAACACCGGGGAGCTGTTTTTT CASSHKPQAGGPIFKNTGELFF
NA NA TRBJ2-7 TRBV27 TGTGCCAGCAAGTGGGACTTACGATCCTACGAGCAGTACTTC CASKWDLRSYEQYF
NA NA TRBJ1-6 TRBV6-2/TRBV6-3 TGTGCCAGCACTGTACTCCGGGGCTCACCCCTCCACTTT CASTVLRGSPLHF
TRBD1 few TRBJ1-1 TRBV20-1 TGCAGTGCGGGACAGGGGCCTACTGAGGCTGAAGCTTTCTTT CSAGQGPTEAEAFF
NA NA TRBJ1-3 TRBV15 TGTGCCACCAGCGCTTCTGGATACTCTGGAAACACCATATATTTT CATSASGYSGNTIYF
NA NA TRBJ1-4 TRBV15 TGTGCCACCAGCAGAGATCATGGGGACGAAAAACTGTTTTTT CATSRDHGDEKLFF
TRBD2 few TRBJ2-1 TRBV20-1 TGCAGTGCTACCGGACTAGCTCGGAATGGAAATGAGCAGTTCTTC CSATGLARNGNEQFF
NA NA TRBJ2-7 TRBV30 TGTGCCTGGAGCTGGACAGCGTGGGAGGAGCAGTACTTC CAWSWTAWEEQYF
NA few TRBJ2-7 TRBV2 TGTGCCAGCAGTGACCCAGGGGCGTCCTACGAGCAGTACTTC CASSDPGASYEQYF
TRBD1 NA TRBJ1-2 TRBV10-3 TGTGCCATCAAACAGGGGGACGGCTATGGCTACACCTTC CAIKQGDGYGYTF
NA many TRBJ2-1 TRBV5-1 TGCGCCAGCAGCTTGCTTAAGGAGGGAAGTGAGCAGTTCTTC CASSLLKEGSEQFF
TRBD2 few TRBJ2-3 TRBV6-5 TGTGCCAGCAACCCAAACCGACTAGCGGGGGCCGCAGATACGCAGTATTTT CASNPNRLAGAADTQYF
NA many TRBJ2-2 TRBV7-7 TGTGCTAGCAGCAGAGACGGAGTCACCGGGGAGCTGTTTTTT CASSRDGVTGELFF
TRBD1 few TRBJ2-7 TRBV5-1 TGCGCCAGCAGCTTGGTTACAGGACAGGGGGCAGGTGAGCAGTACTTC CASSLVTGQGAGEQYF
TRBD2 NA TRBJ2-1 TRBV4-3 TGCGCCAGCAGCCAAGCCCGAGCGGGAGGGCCAAACAATGAGCAGTTCTTC CASSQARAGGPNNEQFF
NA many TRBJ2-2 TRBV5-1 TGCGCCAGCAGCGGACGTACAGCGAACACCGGGGAGCTGTTTTTT CASSGRTANTGELFF
TRBD1 NA TRBJ2-1 TRBV5-1 TGCGCCAGCAGCCCCGGACAGGGATTGTACAATGAGCAGTTCTTC CASSPGQGLYNEQFF
NA many TRBJ2-5 TRBV7-9 TGTGCCAGCAGCTTAGCGGGGGAGACCCAGTACTTC CASSLAGETQYF
NA NA TRBJ2-1 TRBV7-9 TGTGCCAGCAGCTTGGCGGGGCGAGATGAGCAGTTCTTC CASSLAGRDEQFF
NA NA TRBJ2-1 TRBV20-1 TGCAGTGCTAGTCCCAGGGTGTTCAATGAGCAGTTCTTC CSASPRVFNEQFF
NA NA TRBJ2-5 TRBV7-2 TGTGCCAGCAGCCCCTGGGCTTTTAGCGAAAGGGGAGAGACCCAGTACTTC CASSPWAFSERGETQYF
NA few TRBJ2-6 TRBV7-2 TGTGCCAGCAGCCCTCTTCCAGAGTCTGGGGCCAACGTCCTGACTTTC CASSPLPESGANVLTF
NA NA TRBJ1-1 TRBV7-2 TGTGCCAGCAGCAGATGGGGCAGCACTGAAGCTTTCTTT CASSRWGSTEAFF
NA many TRBJ2-1 TRBV7-2 TGTGCCAGCAGCTTACCCTCGGAGCAGTTCTTC CASSLPSEQFF
NA few TRBJ1-1 TRBV6-2/TRBV6-3 TGTGCCAGCAGAAAGGGAGGAGCTGAAGCTTTCTTT CASRKGGAEAFF
TRBD1 NA TRBJ2-7 TRBV10-2 TGCGCCAGCAGTCCTACAGGGGATACCCACGAGCAGTACTTC CASSPTGDTHEQYF
NA few TRBJ1-1 TRBV4-3 TGCGCCAGCAGCCAAGATGAGGACACTGAAGCTTTCTTT CASSQDEDTEAFF
NA NA TRBJ2-1 TRBV6-4 TGTGCCAGCAGCCTCTTTGGGGGGAGTAACAATGAGCAGTTCTTC CASSLFGGSNNEQFF
NA many TRBJ1-1 TRBV28 TGTGCCAGCAGTCCCCGCACTGAAGCTTTCTTT CASSPRTEAFF
NA NA TRBJ2-7 TRBV29-1 TGCAGCGGCCAGTACGGGCCCTACGAGCAGTACTTC CSGQYGPYEQYF
NA NA TRBJ2-3 TRBV19 TGTGCCAGTAGTATAGATCGGTCGGCTTCAAATACGCAGTATTTT CASSIDRSASNTQYF
NA few TRBJ2-6 TRBV7-9 TGTGCCAGCAGCTTCACCGTCGGGAACTCTGGGGCCAACGTCCTGACTTTC CASSFTVGNSGANVLTF
NA many TRBJ2-1 TRBV3-1 TGTGCCAGCAGCCCCCTATCCGGGAACAATGAGCAGTTCTTC CASSPLSGNNEQFF